The entry below gives a single TCR beta chain sequence along with its context. Its antigen is still unknown. As for the donors, each was a healthy bone marrow donor. 60 Vbeta and 13 Jbeta primers were used in PCR. TCRdb's table, derived via immunoSEQ multiplex PCR, lists solely in-frame clones and lacks some. The data contain 77,000 or so clones, approximately 75% of them singletons. This sample stems from a study of cytomegalovirus exposure and HLA in healthy donors. Whole-study results and caveats: Association of a missense DCLRE1C variant with TCR beta V- and J-gene trimming was reported in a later analysis. Prior analysis indicated that the majority of TCR beta V segments exhibited productivity approximately 90% or approximately 30% of the time. Listed as cytomegalovirus-associated were more than 150 TCR beta chains.

Per germline, CDR1 SGHRS and CDR2 YFSETQ. The CDR3 sequence is 14 residues long. Trimming pared 8 bases from V and 1 base from J, leaving 14 bases between. The source is a woman between 35 and 50 years old in good health and CMV-seronegative. Sequencing was performed on PBMCs. This sequence joins TRBV5-1 and TRBJ2-3; D not certain. CDR3 sequence reads: CASSSIPGTDTQYF. The CDR3 nucleotides read TGCGCCAGTTCCTCGATACCGGGCACAGATACGCAGTATTTT.